The 18 T cell receptor beta chains below come from one sample, sequenced in a study of blood T cells in healthy people across ages. It was with a sample-barcoded 5' primer and a J-beta primer mix that a second PCR of roughly 6 to 11 cycles was run. TCRdb analysed the 5' RACE reads with MiXCR anew, one entry per CDR3 protein. The sample holds about 1.5 million distinct CDR3 sequences, roughly 40% seen once. Sequenced material: blood. The receptors derive from a woman younger than 35 in good health.

A few counts support this clonotype. The chain couples TRBV29-1 to TRBJ2-4, with 7 bases aligning to TRBD1. The DNA end favors TRBJ2-7, so the J call may be wrong. Per the germline V gene, CDR1 is SQVTM and CDR2 is ANQGSEA. The CDR3 runs 15 residues. CDR3: CSVEGGQTGYNEQYF. The CDR3 nucleotides read TGCAGCGTTGAAGGGGGGCAGACAGGGTATAACGAGCAGTACTTC.

CDR3 protein: CASNNGLAGTDTQYF. CDR3 in DNA: TGCGCCAGCAACAACGGACTAGCGGGCACAGATACGCAGTATTTT. The chain combines TRBV10-1 with TRBJ2-3, with 10 bases identical to TRBD2. CDR1 and CDR2 (germline): WNHNN, SYGVQD (reference sequence). The CDR3 is made up of 15 amino acids. J lost 1 base, V lost 7 bases, and 5 bases had no gene match.

The chain combines TRBV12-3 or TRBV12-4 with TRBJ1-2; 9 bases line up with TRBD1. Trimming took 7 bases from V and 2 from J; bases not matched to a gene: 2. The CDR3 sequence is 13 residues long. In DNA, the CDR3 is TGTGCCAGCACCGGGACAGGGAACTATGGCTACACCTTC. This translates into CASTGTGNYGYTF.

This rearrangement joins TRBV6-1 to TRBJ1-1, with D hard to call. CDR3 length equals 11 residues. Trimming shortened V by 8 bases and J by 8 bases, and 12 bases separated the two germline ends. CDR1 and CDR2 (germline): MNHNS, SASEGT. The CDR3 bases are TGTGCCAGCCTAATCTGGGAGGAAGCTTTCTTT. Residues: CASLIWEEAFF.

As to this clonotype: The junction departs from the called germline gene at one end, perhaps through a read error. The rearrangement joins TRBV7-7 to TRBJ2-7; 13 bases are a match to TRBD2. From germline, CDR1 is SSHAT and CDR2 FNYEAQ (reference sequence). The CDR3 has 20 amino acids. CDR3 nucleotide sequence: TGTGCTAGCAGCTTAGTACATCCACAGGGACTAGCGGGGAGCTACTACGAGCAGTACTTC. Translated: CASSLVHPQGLAGSYYEQYF.

In this sample, this clonotype turned up a few times. The V and J genes are TRBV6-5 and TRBJ2-1, with 11 bases aligning to TRBD1. This CDR3 has 14 residues. V trimming: 6 bases; J trimming: 8 bases; junction bases outside the gene matches: 6. Germline CDR1 reads MNHEY; CDR2 reads SVGAGI. The CDR3 spells CASSGTGGKDEQFF. The CDR3 DNA sequence: TGTGCCAGCAGCGGGACAGGGGGTAAGGATGAGCAGTTCTTC.

The gene calls are TRBV6-1 and TRBJ2-5; a possible D gene is TRBD1 (6 bases). Germline V lookup: CDR1 MNHNS, CDR2 SASEGT. The CDR3 runs 17 residues. V gave up 1 base and J gave up 11 bases, with 26 bases separating them. The CDR3 coding sequence is TGTGCCAGCAGTGAAGGCACAGGGAGTGGGATATACAATGAGCAGTACTTC. Encoded protein: CASSEGTGSGIYNEQYF.

This clonotype was counted a few times. A read error may produce the germline difference seen at one junction end. V usage is TRBV10-3 and J usage is TRBJ1-5; D may be TRBD1 (6 bases). The CDR3 runs 16 residues. Germline V gene sequence: CDR1 ENHRY, CDR2 SYGVKD. The chain's CDR3 is CAISESGRDTNPPQHF. The CDR3 DNA reads TGTGCCATCAGTGAGTCGGGGCGGGACACGAATCCGCCCCAGCATTTT.

The chain is built from TRBV4-1 and TRBJ2-7, with 8 bases aligning to TRBD2. The V and J ends lost 3 bases and 2 bases, in that order; junction bases with no gene match: 6. The germline gives CDR1 MGHRA, CDR2 YSYEKL. The CDR3 sequence is 15 residues long. The chain's CDR3 is CASSQAEGLAYEQYF. The CDR3 DNA follows: TGCGCCAGCAGCCAGGCCGAGGGACTAGCCTACGAGCAGTACTTC.

Here the CDR3 reads CASSLGGGTLHEQYF. The DNA of the CDR3 is TGTGCCAGCAGTTTGGGGGGGGGAACCTTGCATGAGCAGTACTTC. The J gene is TRBJ2-7, the V gene TRBV28, with 7 bases identical to TRBD2. Germline CDR1 reads MDHEN; CDR2 reads SYDVKM. The CDR3 consists of 15 residues. The J segment lost 7 bases and the V segment lost 3 bases, leaving 12 bases of the junction unmatched. The variable domain in full, completed from reference TRBV28 and TRBJ2-7, reads DVKVTQSSRYLVKRTGEKVFLECVQDMDHENMFWYRQDPGLGLRLIYFSYDVKMKEKGDIPEGYSVSREKKERFSLILESASTNQTSMYLCASSLGGGTLHEQYFGPGTRLTVT.

The rearrangement uses TRBV18 and TRBJ2-7; D remains ambiguous. Trimming took 2 bases from V and 4 from J, leaving 9 bases between them. Germline-derived CDR1 and CDR2 are KGHSH and LQKENI. The CDR3 loop spans 13 amino acids. The CDR3 DNA reads as TGTGCCAGCTCACCAGCGCCCCGATACGAGCAGTACTTC. It codes for CASSPAPRYEQYF. Looking up the rest from reference TRBV18 and TRBJ2-7 gives the full variable domain: NAGVMQNPRHLVRRRGQEARLRCSPMKGHSHVYWYRQLPEEGLKFMVYLQKENIIDESGMPKERFSAEFPKEGPSILRIQQVVRGDSAAYFCASSPAPRYEQYFGPGTRLTVT.

This clonotype occurred a few times. The chain has TRBV6-2 or TRBV6-3 and TRBJ1-4; 7 bases map to TRBD1. V trimming: 2 bases; J trimming: 9 bases; junction bases outside the gene matches: 9. This CDR3 has 15 residues. Germline V CDR1 and CDR2: MNHEY, SVGEGT. The CDR3 sequence is CASSYTPGQVKKLFF. In nucleotides, the CDR3 is TGTGCCAGCAGTTACACCCCCGGACAGGTCAAAAAACTGTTTTTT.

The chain links TRBV15 to TRBJ2-1; D gene unclear. The V gene lost 0 bases and the J gene lost 0 bases, with 15 bases spanning the gap. The CDR3 totals 18 residues. Per the germline V gene, CDR1 is LNHNV and CDR2 is YYDKDF (reference sequence). CDR3 sequence (DNA): TGTGCCACCAGCAGAGATCTCCCGGTGTTGAGCTCCTACAATGAGCAGTTCTTC. Residues: CATSRDLPVLSSYNEQFF.

This clonotype was seen a few times. CDR3 amino acids: CASSEAVGVEQYF. CDR3 sequence (DNA): TGTGCCAGCAGTGAAGCAGTTGGAGTCGAGCAGTACTTC. The V call is TRBV6-1, the J call TRBJ2-7; D gene uncertain. CDR1 and CDR2 from the germline V gene are MNHNS and SASEGT. CDR3 size: 13 residues. V shed 0 bases and J shed 6 bases, with 9 bases lying between them.

In the case of this clonotype: Relative to the germline gene, one junction end is altered; a read error may explain this. The DNA of the CDR3 is TGCGCCAGCACCTTGGAAGGGGGGAGGGCCCCCTACAATGAGCAGTTCTTC. As protein: CASTLEGGRAPYNEQFF. V is TRBV5-1 and J is TRBJ2-1, with D possibly being TRBD2 (7 bases). There are 17 residues in the CDR3. Germline-derived CDR1 and CDR2 are SGHRS and YFSETQ.

This chain connects TRBV7-6 to TRBJ2-1, with 8 bases identical to TRBD1. Germline assignment: CDR1 SGHVS and CDR2 FNYEAQ. The CDR3 totals 15 residues. J gave up 7 bases and V 2 bases, and 7 bases lay outside the gene matches. In DNA, the CDR3 is TGTGCCAGCAGCTTATTTCAGGGGGCATCTAATGAGCAGTTCTTC. It specifies CASSLFQGASNEQFF.

The chain combines TRBV7-2 with TRBJ2-4, with 9 bases fitting TRBD2. V lost 2 bases to trimming and J lost 2 bases; unmatched junction nucleotides: 10. CDR3 length: 18 residues. The germline V gene has CDR1 SGHTA and CDR2 FQGNSA. The CDR3 region has the DNA TGTGCCAGCAGCTTACTTCCTAGCGGGGCGCTAACCAAAAACATTCAGTACTTC. This encodes CASSLLPSGALTKNIQYF.

The rearrangement joins TRBV5-1 to TRBJ2-7, with TRBD1 identical over 8 bases. The germline V gene encodes CDR1 SGHRS and CDR2 YFSETQ. The CDR3 loop spans 15 amino acids. The trim removed 5 bases at V and 1 base at J, leaving 8 bases unmatched. DNA of the CDR3: TGCGCCAGCAGTCGAGCAGGGGGCTCTTCCTACGAGCAGTACTTC. Translating it yields CASSRAGGSSYEQYF.